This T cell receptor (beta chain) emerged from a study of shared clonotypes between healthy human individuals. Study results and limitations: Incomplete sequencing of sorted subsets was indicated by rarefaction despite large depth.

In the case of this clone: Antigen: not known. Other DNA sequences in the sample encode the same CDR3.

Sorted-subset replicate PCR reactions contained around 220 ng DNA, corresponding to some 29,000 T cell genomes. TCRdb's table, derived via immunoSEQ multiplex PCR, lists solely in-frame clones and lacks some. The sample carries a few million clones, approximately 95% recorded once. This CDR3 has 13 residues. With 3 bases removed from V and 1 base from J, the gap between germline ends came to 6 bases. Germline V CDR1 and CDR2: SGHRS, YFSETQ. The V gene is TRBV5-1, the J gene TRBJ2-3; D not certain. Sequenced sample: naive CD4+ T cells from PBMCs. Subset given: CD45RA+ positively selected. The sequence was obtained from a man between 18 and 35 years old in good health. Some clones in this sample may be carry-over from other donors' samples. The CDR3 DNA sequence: TGCGCCAGCAGCTCCCAGGGCACAGATACGCAGTATTTT. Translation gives CASSSQGTDTQYF.